What follows are 7 T cell receptor beta chains derived from one specimen sequenced in a study of blood T cell repertoires in COVID-19. Only in-frame clones appear in the TCRdb table, and some are missing; sequencing was by immunoSEQ multiplex PCR. Here the sample spans 230,000 or so clones, roughly 82% being singletons. What was sequenced was peripheral blood. The receptors were gathered from a man between 40 and 49 years old who had recovered from COVID-19.

This clone was observed once. This chain joins TRBV19 and TRBJ1-2; D uncertain. The germline V gene encodes CDR1 LNHDA and CDR2 SQIVND (reference sequence). CDR3 length: 14 residues. Trimming pared 10 bases from V and 4 bases from J, leaving 19 bases between. In DNA, the CDR3 is TGTGCCACCCGGAGGCCCGACGGTTTCTATGGCTACACCTTC. As protein: CATRRPDGFYGYTF.

The chain couples TRBV9 to TRBJ2-2; D call uncertain. The germline V and J ends were trimmed by 4 bases and 5 bases, with 9 bases remaining between them. CDR1 and CDR2 (germline): SGDLS, YYNGEE. The length of the CDR3 is 13 residues. The CDR3 reads CASSPRWTGELFF. Here the CDR3 DNA reads TGTGCCAGCAGCCCCCGGTGGACCGGGGAGCTGTTTTTT.

V gene TRBV12-3 or TRBV12-4 combines with J gene TRBJ1-2; D unresolved. V lost 1 base and J lost 4, with 7 bases in between. The CDR3 is 13 residues long. The CDR3 coding sequence is TGTGCCAGCAGTTTAGGGTCTACCTATGGCTACACCTTC. Residues: CASSLGSTYGYTF.

The J gene is TRBJ2-3, the V gene TRBV7-2; unclear D gene. Trimming removed 1 base at V and 3 bases at J, with 8 bases between. CDR3 length: 14 amino acids. Per the germline V gene, CDR1 is SGHTA and CDR2 is FQGNSA. Here the CDR3 DNA reads TGTGCCAGCAGCTTAGGGAGACGAACAGATACGCAGTATTTT. This gives the protein CASSLGRRTDTQYF. Combining the CDR3 with reference TRBV7-2 and TRBJ2-3 gives the whole variable domain GAGVSQSPSNKVTEKGKDVELRCDPISGHTALYWYRQSLGQGLEFLIYFQGNSAPDKSGLPSDRFSAERTGGSVSTLTIQRTQQEDSAVYLCASSLGRRTDTQYFGPGTRLTVL.

V gene TRBV30 combines with J gene TRBJ1-3; D is undetermined. The CDR3 covers 12 residues. With 4 bases removed from V and 2 bases from J, the gap between germline ends came to 6 bases. Germline values: CDR1 GTSNPN, CDR2 SVGIG (reference sequence). The CDR3 reads CAWTRPGNTIYF. The CDR3 coding sequence is TGTGCCTGGACTAGACCTGGAAACACCATATATTTT.

This clone has just a few counts. CDR3 in DNA: TGTGCCAGCAGGCCCGGGACAGGGGTAATCGGCTACACCTTC. This sequence encodes CASRPGTGVIGYTF. The chain recombines TRBV7-9 with TRBJ1-2; 10 positions match TRBD1. There are 14 residues in the CDR3. Germline V gene lookup returns CDR1 SEHNR and CDR2 FQNEAQ (reference sequence). The V segment lost 6 bases and the J segment 8 bases; nucleotides outside the gene matches: 9. Full variable domain (missing parts from reference TRBV7-9 and TRBJ1-2): DTGVSQNPRHKITKRGQNVTFRCDPISEHNRLYWYRQTLGQGPEFLTYFQNEAQLEKSRLLSDRFSAERPKGSFSTLEIQRTEQGDSAMYLCASRPGTGVIGYTFGSGTRLTVV.

The table lists this clone with a count of one. Since no conserved phenylalanine or tryptophan closes the CDR3, a read error is the likely cause. Because the CDR3's place on the DNA is in doubt, the DNA is left out and the CDR3 is given as listed by TCRdb. This sequence joins TRBV11-3 and TRBJ1-4; the table calls TRBD1, which could not be checked here. Germline V gives CDR1 SGHNT, CDR2 YENEEA. The CDR3 is 15 residues long, ends included. CDR3 residues: CASSFFRDRASSTRV.